This T cell receptor beta chain comes out of a study of T cells in Graves' hyperthyroidism and ophthalmopathy. Germline V lookup: CDR1 SEHNR, CDR2 FQNEAQ (reference sequence). This CDR3 comprises 13 residues. V lost 5 bases, J lost 6 bases, and 10 bases lay in between. The source material, RNA transcripts, was used to amplify TCR beta CDR3 regions. TCR CDR3 regions were first amplified by RT-PCR with HTBI primers. TCRdb itself ran the multiplex PCR reads through MiXCR, one entry per CDR3 protein. Seen here are roughly 400,000 distinct CDR3 sequences, just under 25% observed once, and the top ten hold around four fifths.

The receptor comes from a man in his fifties or sixties with Graves' hyperthyroidism. The chain carries TRBV7-9 and TRBJ2-2; D is possibly TRBD1 or TRBD2 (5 bases each). The sample comprised blood. Here the CDR3 reads CASSLGTPGELFF. The DNA of the CDR3 is TGTGCCAGCAGCCTAGGGACCCCCGGGGAGCTGTTTTTT.